This T cell receptor (beta chain) was captured by sequencing in a study of blood T cell repertoires in COVID-19. The wider study: Sites in the United States, Italy and Spain provided acute and convalescent COVID-19 samples. Sources were T cells, B-cell-depleted T cells, or PBMCs; the material itself was cDNA or gDNA.

The CDR3 sequence is 14 residues long. Trimming cost V 0 bases and J 4 bases, with 9 bases left between them. Per the germline V gene, CDR1 is LGHDT and CDR2 is YNNKEL (reference sequence). Original processing notes: Reference gene primer amplification gave nucleated cell count estimates. Produced via immunoSEQ multiplex PCR; TCRdb's table is partial and in-frame only. The D gene and trimming were derived from the DNA, and the V and J assignments and clone size from that table. The data show hundreds of thousands of clones, around 87% seen once. The receptor comes from a woman in her forties or fifties who had recovered from COVID-19. The rearrangement uses TRBV3-1 (or the pseudogene TRBV3-2) and TRBJ1-2; a weak D match, TRBD1 (6 bases). Sequencing was performed on peripheral blood. The CDR3 sequence: CASSQDGQTYGYTF. CDR3 nucleotide sequence: TGTGCCAGCAGCCAAGATGGACAGACCTATGGCTACACCTTC.